What follows describes a single T cell receptor beta chain. In the source study's methods: Reference gene primers were amplified, and this amplification served to estimate nucleated cell counts. TCRdb's copy holds only in-frame clones and misses some; the assay was immunoSEQ multiplex PCR. The V and J calls and clone size are taken from that table; D and trimming were inferred from the DNA. The sample shows 90,000 to 120,000 clones, roughly 81% of them seen only once. This sample was taken from a study of blood T cell repertoires in COVID-19. Overall study context: Samples came from the United States, Italy and Spain, spanning acute and convalescent COVID-19. Sources were T cells, B-cell-depleted T cells, or PBMCs; the material itself was cDNA or gDNA.

CDR1 LGHNA and CDR2 YSLEER come from the germline V gene. CDR3 length equals 15 residues. V lost 3 bases, J lost 7 bases, and 8 bases stayed unmatched. The clonotype comes from a human donor in a cohort sampled during active COVID-19. The specimen sequenced was peripheral blood. This rearrangement joins TRBV4-3 to TRBJ1-1, with 10 bases that match TRBD1. The CDR3 region is CASSQTSTGGGEAFF. The CDR3 nucleotides read TGCGCCAGCAGCCAGACCTCGACAGGGGGCGGTGAAGCTTTCTTT.